This T cell receptor (beta chain) was recovered during a study of T cell responses to AZD1222 COVID-19 vaccine. Study-wide background: Investigators merged groups given second doses at roughly 4 or roughly 12 weeks. Overall study results and limits: Spike-specific TCR breadth and depth rose after two AZD1222 doses. Variant regions that are unmutated are reportedly the target of nearly half of spike-specific TCRs.

Libraries were prepared by immunoSEQ multiplex PCR; TCRdb keeps only in-frame clonotypes and omits some of them. The sample includes about 60,000 clones, about 85% of them seen just once. Trimming stripped 7 bases from V and 6 bases from J, with 19 bases between. The germline CDR1 and CDR2 sequences are SGHVS and FQNEAQ. The CDR3 totals 16 residues. Concerning this clone: The antigen is undetermined.

V usage is TRBV7-8 and J usage is TRBJ1-6; D is perhaps TRBD1 (5 bases). The specimen was peripheral blood, collected on day 0 of AZD1222 vaccination. This sequence was found in an adult in good health. CDR3 in DNA: TGTGCCAGCACCGTAGGAGGGGCCTTGGCTAATTCACCCCTCCACTTT. Translated: CASTVGGALANSPLHF.